This T cell receptor (beta chain) was recorded in a study of response to subunit inactivated influenza vaccine. Study-wide results and caveats: It was suggested by the authors that few new T cells are recruited by each seasonal influenza vaccination.

MiXCR was run by TCRdb on the RT-PCR reads, yielding one entry per CDR3 protein. The table shows fewer than 550,000 distinct CDR3 sequences, with over 25% occurring only once. V gave up 5 bases and J gave up 5 bases; unmatched junction bases: 4. This CDR3 region has 13 residues. From germline, CDR1 is SGHTA and CDR2 FQGNSA. This clonotype was detected once. Its antigen is currently unknown. The rearrangement links TRBV7-2 to TRBJ2-5, with 8 bases aligning to TRBD1. Sample: CD4+ T cells sorted from PBMCs, taken roughly 5 days after vaccination. The clonotype was recovered from a man aged 50 to 60 who received an inactivated influenza vaccine. The CDR3 spells CASSGQGRETQYF. Written as DNA, the CDR3 is TGTGCCAGCAGCGGACAGGGTCGGGAGACCCAGTACTTC.